Detailed here is one T cell receptor (beta chain). The antigen is not known. Looked up from germline, CDR1 is SGHVS and CDR2 is FQNEAQ. Trimming took 6 bases from V and 3 from J, leaving 17 bases between them. The CDR3 spans 15 residues. This sample is drawn from a study of CD8+CD57+ T cells in acquired aplastic anemia. About the study: Sorted CD4+ and CD8+ cells yielded around 3.2 ug of DNA on average.

It was genomic DNA that served as the template for profiling TCR beta VDJ and CDR3. TCRdb independently ran MiXCR on the reads; one entry per CDR3 protein. The sample yields around 250,000 distinct CDR3 sequences, 65% to 90% seen once. For sequencing, patients were chosen who had shown expansion of CD8+CD57+ cells by flow cytometry. A severe acquired aplastic anemia diagnosis applied to all patients. General study points: A set of approximately 30 CD8+ CDR3 sequences was shared between patients and controls, and these sequences appeared highly expressed in patients.

Source material: sorted CD4+, CD8+, or CD8+CD57+ T cells (not recorded which) from PBMCs. This TCR came from a human donor with aplastic anemia. The chain employs TRBV7-8 and TRBJ1-1; no definite D call. The CDR3 spells CASSWVGSADTEAFF. The CDR3, as DNA: TGTGCCAGCAGTTGGGTCGGGAGTGCGGACACTGAAGCTTTCTTT.